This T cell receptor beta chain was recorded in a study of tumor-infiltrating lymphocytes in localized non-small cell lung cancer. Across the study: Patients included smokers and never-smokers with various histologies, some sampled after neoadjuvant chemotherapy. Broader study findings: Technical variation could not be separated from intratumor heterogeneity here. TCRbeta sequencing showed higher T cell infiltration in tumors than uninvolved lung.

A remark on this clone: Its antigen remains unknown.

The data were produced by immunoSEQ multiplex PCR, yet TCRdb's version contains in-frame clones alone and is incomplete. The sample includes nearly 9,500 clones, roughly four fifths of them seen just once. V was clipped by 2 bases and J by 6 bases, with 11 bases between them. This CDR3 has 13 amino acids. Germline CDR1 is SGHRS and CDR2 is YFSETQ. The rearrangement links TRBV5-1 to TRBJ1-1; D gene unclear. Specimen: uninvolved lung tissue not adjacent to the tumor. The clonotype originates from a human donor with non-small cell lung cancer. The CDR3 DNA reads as TGCGCCAGCAGCTTAGAGGGAAGCGCTGAAGCTTTCTTT. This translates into CASSLEGSAEAFF.